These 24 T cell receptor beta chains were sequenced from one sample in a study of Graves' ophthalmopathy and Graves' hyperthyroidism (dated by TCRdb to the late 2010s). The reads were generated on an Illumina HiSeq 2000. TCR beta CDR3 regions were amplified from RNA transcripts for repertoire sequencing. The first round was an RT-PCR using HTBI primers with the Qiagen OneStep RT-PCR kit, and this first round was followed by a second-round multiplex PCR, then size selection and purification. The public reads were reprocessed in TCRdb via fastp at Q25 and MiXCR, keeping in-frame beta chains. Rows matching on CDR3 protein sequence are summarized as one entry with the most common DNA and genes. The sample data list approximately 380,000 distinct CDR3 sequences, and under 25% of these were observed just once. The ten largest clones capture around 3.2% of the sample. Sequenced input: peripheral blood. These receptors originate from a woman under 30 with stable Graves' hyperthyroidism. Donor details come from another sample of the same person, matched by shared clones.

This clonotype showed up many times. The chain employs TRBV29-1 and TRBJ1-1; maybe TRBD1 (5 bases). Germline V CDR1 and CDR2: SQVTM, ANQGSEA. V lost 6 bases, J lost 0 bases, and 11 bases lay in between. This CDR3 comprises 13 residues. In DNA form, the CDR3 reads TGCAGCGTCGGGGGACTGTTGAACACTGAAGCTTTCTTT. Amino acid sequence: CSVGGLLNTEAFF.

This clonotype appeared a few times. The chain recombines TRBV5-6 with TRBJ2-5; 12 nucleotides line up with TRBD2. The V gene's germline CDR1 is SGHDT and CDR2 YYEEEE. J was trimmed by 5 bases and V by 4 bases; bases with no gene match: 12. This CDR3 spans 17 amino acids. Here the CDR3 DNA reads TGTGCCAGCAGCAAAGCAGCTGGACTAGCGGGATTTGAGACCCAGTACTTC. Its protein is CASSKAAGLAGFETQYF.

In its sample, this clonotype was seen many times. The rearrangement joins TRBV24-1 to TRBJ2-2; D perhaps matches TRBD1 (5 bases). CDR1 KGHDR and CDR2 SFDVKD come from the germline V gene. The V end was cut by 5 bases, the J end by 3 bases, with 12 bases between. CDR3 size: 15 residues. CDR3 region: CATSVRVVDTGELFF. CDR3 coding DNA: TGTGCCACCAGTGTCAGGGTTGTTGACACCGGGGAGCTGTTTTTT.

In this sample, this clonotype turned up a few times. The CDR3 sequence is CASSTETAPNYGYTF. In DNA, the CDR3 is TGTGCCAGCAGTACAGAGACAGCTCCTAACTATGGCTACACCTTC. This sequence joins TRBV28 and TRBJ1-2, with D possibly being TRBD1 (5 bases). Deletions cut 5 bases from V and 0 bases from J, with 13 bases between. Germline CDR1 reads MDHEN; CDR2 reads SYDVKM. This CDR3 is 15 amino acids long.

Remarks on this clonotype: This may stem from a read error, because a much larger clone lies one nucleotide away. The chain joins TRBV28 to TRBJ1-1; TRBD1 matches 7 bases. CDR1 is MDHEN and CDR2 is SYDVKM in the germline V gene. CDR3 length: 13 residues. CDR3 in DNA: TGTGCCAGCAGACGCGACAGGGCCACTGAAGCTTGCTTT. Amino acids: CASRRDRATEACF. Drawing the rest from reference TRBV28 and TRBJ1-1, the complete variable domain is DVKVTQSSRYLVKRTGEKVFLECVQDMDHENMFWYRQDPGLGLRLIYFSYDVKMKEKGDIPEGYSVSREKKERFSLILESASTNQTSMYLCASRRDRATEACFGQGTRLTVV.

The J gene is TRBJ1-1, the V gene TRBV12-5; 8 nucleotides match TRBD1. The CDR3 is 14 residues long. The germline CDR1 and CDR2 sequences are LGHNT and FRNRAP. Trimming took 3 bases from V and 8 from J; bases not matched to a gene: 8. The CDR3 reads CASGLDPGGAEAFF. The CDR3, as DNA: TGTGCTAGTGGTTTAGATCCAGGGGGCGCGGAAGCTTTCTTT.

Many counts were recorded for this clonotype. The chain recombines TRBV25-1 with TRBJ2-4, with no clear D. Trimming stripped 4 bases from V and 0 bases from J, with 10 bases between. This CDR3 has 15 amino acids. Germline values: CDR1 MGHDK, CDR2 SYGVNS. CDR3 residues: CASSGPDLAKNIQYF. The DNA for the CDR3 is TGTGCCAGCAGTGGTCCGGATCTAGCCAAAAACATTCAGTACTTC.

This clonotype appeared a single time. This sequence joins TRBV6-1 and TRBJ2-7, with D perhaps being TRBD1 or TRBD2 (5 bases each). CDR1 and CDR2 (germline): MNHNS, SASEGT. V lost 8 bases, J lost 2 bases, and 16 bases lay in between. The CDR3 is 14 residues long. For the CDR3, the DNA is TGTGCCAGCCATCCCGGGACGGGACCCTACGAGCAGTACTTC. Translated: CASHPGTGPYEQYF.

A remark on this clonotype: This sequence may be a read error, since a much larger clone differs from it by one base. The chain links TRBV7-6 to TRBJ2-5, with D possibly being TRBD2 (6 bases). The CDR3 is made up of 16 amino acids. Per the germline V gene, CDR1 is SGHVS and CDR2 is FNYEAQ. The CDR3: CASSPPRAGMGETKYF. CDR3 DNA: TGTGCCAGCAGCCCCCCCCGGGCGGGAATGGGAGAGACCAAGTACTTC.

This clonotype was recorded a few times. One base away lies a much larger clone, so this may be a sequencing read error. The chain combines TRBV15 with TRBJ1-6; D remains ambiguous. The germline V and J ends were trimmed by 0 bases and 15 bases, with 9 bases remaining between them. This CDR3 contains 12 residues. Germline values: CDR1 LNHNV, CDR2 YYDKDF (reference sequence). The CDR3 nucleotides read TGTGCCACCAGCAGAGATAGCGGATACCTCCACTTT. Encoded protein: CATSRDSGYLHF.

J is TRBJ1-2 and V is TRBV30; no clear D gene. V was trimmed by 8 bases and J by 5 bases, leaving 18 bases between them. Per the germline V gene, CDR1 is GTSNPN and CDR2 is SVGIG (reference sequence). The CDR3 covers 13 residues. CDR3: CAASPSREYGYTF. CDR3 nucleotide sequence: TGTGCCGCCTCACCTTCGAGGGAGTATGGCTACACCTTC.

CDR3 bases: TGTGCCAGCAGCAAGGTCGCTACCCTGGGCTCTTTCTTT. Residues: CASSKVATLGSFF. V and J are TRBV5-7 and TRBJ1-1; D is uncertain. TRBV5-7 is classed as an ORF, of uncertain function. The CDR3 totals 13 residues. The V gene lost 4 bases and the J gene lost 12 bases, with 19 bases spanning the gap.

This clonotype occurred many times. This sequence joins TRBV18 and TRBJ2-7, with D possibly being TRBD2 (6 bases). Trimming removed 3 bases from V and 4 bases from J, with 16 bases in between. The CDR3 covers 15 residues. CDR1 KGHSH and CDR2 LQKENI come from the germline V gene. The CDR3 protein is CASSPRQGGNYEQYF. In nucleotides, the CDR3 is TGTGCCAGCTCACCCAGGCAGGGAGGAAATTACGAGCAGTACTTC.

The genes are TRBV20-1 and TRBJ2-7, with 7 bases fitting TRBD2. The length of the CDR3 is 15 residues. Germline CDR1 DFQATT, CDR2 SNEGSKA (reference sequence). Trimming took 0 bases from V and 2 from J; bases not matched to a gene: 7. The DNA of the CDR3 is TGCAGTGCTAGAGAGTGGCGGGAGTCCCCCTACGAGCAGTACTTC. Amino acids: CSAREWRESPYEQYF.

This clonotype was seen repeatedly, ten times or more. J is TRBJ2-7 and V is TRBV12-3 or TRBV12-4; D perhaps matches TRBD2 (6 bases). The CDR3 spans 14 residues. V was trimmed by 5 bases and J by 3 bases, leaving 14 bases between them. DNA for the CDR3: TGTGCCAGCAGTCCTTCTGCGGGACTCTACGAGCAGTACTTC. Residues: CASSPSAGLYEQYF.

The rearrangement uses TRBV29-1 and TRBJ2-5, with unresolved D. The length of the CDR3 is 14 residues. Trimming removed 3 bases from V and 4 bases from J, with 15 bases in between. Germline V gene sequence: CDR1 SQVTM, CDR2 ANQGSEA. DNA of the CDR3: TGCAGCGTTGAGGCCAAGGACGGCTTAGAGACCCAGTACTTC. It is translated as CSVEAKDGLETQYF.

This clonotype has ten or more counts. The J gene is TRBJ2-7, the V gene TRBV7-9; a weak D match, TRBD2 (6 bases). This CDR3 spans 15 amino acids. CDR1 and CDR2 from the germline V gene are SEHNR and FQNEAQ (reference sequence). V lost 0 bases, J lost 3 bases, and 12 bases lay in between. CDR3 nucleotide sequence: TGTGCCAGCAGCTTAGCCGCGGGACCCCTCTACGAGCAGTACTTC. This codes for CASSLAAGPLYEQYF.

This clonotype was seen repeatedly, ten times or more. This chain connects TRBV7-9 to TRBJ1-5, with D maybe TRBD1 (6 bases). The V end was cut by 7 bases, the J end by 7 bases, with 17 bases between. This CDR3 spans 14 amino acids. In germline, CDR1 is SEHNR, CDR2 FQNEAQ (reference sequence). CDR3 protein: CASTRDGGGQPQHF. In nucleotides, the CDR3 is TGTGCCAGCACACGAGATGGGGGCGGCCAGCCCCAGCATTTT.

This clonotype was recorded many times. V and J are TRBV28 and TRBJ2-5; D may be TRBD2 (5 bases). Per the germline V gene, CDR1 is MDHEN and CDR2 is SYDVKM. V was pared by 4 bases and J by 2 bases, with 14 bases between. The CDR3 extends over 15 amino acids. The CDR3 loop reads CASSYRDLLQETQYF. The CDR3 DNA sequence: TGTGCCAGCAGTTATCGGGATTTACTGCAAGAGACCCAGTACTTC.

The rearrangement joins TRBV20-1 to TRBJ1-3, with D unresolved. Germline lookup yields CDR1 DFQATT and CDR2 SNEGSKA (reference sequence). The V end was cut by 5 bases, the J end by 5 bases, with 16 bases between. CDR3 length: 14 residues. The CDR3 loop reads CSAPSRADRNTIYF. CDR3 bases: TGCAGTGCTCCGTCAAGGGCGGATAGAAACACCATATATTTT.

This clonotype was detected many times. The CDR3 spells CSAPGQGGYTPTEQYF. CDR3 in DNA: TGCAGTGCACCGGGACAGGGCGGATATACTCCTACCGAGCAGTACTTC. This chain connects TRBV20-1 to TRBJ2-7; 9 bases line up with TRBD1. The CDR3 is 16 residues long. Losses at the gene ends were 6 bases for V and 6 bases for J; bases not matched to a gene: 18. Germline loops: CDR1 DFQATT, CDR2 SNEGSKA (reference sequence).

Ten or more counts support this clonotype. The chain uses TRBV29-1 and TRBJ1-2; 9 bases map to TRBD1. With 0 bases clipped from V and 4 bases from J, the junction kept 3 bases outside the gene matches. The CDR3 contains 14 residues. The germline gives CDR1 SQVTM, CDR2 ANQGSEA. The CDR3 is CSVEDGTGTYGYTF. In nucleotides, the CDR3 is TGCAGCGTTGAAGATGGGACAGGGACCTATGGCTACACCTTC.

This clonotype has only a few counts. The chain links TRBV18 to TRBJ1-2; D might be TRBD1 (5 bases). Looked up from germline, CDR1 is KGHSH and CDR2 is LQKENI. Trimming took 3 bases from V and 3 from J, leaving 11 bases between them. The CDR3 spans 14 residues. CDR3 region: CASSPLGEDYGYTF. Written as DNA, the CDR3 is TGTGCCAGCTCACCTCTGGGGGAAGACTATGGCTACACCTTC.

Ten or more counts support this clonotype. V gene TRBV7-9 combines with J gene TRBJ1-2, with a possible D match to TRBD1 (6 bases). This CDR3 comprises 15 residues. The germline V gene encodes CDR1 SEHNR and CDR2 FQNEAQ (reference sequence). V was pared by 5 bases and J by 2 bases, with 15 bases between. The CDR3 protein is CASSPTGGANYGYTF. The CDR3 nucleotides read TGTGCCAGCAGCCCCACGGGGGGGGCGAACTATGGCTACACCTTC.